A single T cell receptor beta chain is shown here with its context. Its antigen has not been determined. Base-call qualities are not available, and no considerably larger clone is one nucleotide away. The library was produced with PCR. The data were produced on an Illumina HiSeq 4000. High-throughput sequencing was used to profile the TCR beta-chain CDR3 region of every patient. As for how the authors treated the data: A classifier to discriminate distant-metastatic papillary thyroid cancer patients was built from CDR3 differences across clinicopathological groups. The Shannon index was used to assess repertoire diversity, and the Morisita-Horn index was used to assess tumor-blood repertoire similarity. Using fastp at Q25 and MiXCR, TCRdb reprocessed the public reads and kept productive beta chains. The V and J calls shown here were made by TCRdb, not taken from the authors' results. Across this sample there are about 39,000 clones, with around 18% seen only once. The ten largest clones add up to approximately 15% of the sample.

This specimen belongs to a study of metastatic and nonmetastatic thyroid tumors (dated by TCRdb to the early 2020s). Notes on the research overall: Repertoires from peripheral blood and from tumor or nodule tissue samples of malignant and benign thyroid patients were compared.

Before undergoing thyroid surgery, none of the patients had been given any kind of treatment. Patient clinical samples collected from the early 2010s to the late 2010s were retrospectively analysed using T-cell receptor beta sequencing. Overall results and qualifications from the work: TCR beta diversity was reported as significantly higher in malignant tumors than in benign nodules, in both blood and tumor samples.

The clonotype comes from a female donor with papillary thyroid cancer or a benign thyroid nodule (not recorded which). Some clones in this sample may be carry-over from other donors' samples. Sequenced material: tumor tissue.

The nucleotide sequence reads as follows: TGCGCCAGCAGCGCCCGGACAGGGGAGGGGAGCTCCTACAATGAGCAGTTCTTC. Translated, this is CASSARTGEGSSYNEQFF. The rearrangement combines TRBV5-1 with TRBJ2-1; a stretch of 9 junction bases matches TRBD1. Its CDR3 holds 18 amino acids, cysteine through phenylalanine. Of the read, only the CDR3 DNA is kept; its 54 bases are in frame from base 1. Compared with germline, V lacks 4 bases and J lacks 0 bases; bases without a gene match: 11. Looking up the germline V gene yields CDR1 SGHRS and CDR2 YFSETQ.